Listed here are 20 T cell receptor beta chains from one sample, sequenced in a study of control samples from healthy donors and cancer patients. Using immunoSEQ multiplex PCR, the repertoire was profiled, and TCRdb retains in-frame clones only, with some absent. The repertoire holds about 120,000 clones, approximately 92% seen once, with around 5.8% in the top ten. The sample was blood. Receptor source: a man younger than 35 in good health.

The chain employs TRBV11-2 and TRBJ2-2; TRBD2 might be the D (6 bases). Trimming stripped 1 base from V and 5 bases from J, with 17 bases between. Germline V lookup: CDR1 SGHAT, CDR2 FQNNGV. CDR3 length: 17 residues. As DNA, the CDR3 is TGTGCCAGCAGCTTAGGGGTCGGCGGAGGGGTTACCGGGGAGCTGTTTTTT. Its translation is CASSLGVGGGVTGELFF.

The chain uses TRBV3-1 (or the pseudogene TRBV3-2) and TRBJ2-7, with TRBD2 matching 7 bases. The CDR3 is made up of 15 amino acids. V lost 4 bases and J lost 6; bases outside the gene matches: 12. Germline V CDR1 and CDR2: LGHDT, YNNKEL (reference sequence). The CDR3 coding sequence is TGTGCCAGCAGCCTTTTGCGGGGGTTCCGATTCGAGCAGTACTTC. Translation gives CASSLLRGFRFEQYF.

CDR3 loop: CASNRRVYTGELFF. The CDR3 DNA reads as TGTGCCAGCAACCGGAGGGTGTACACCGGGGAGCTGTTTTTT. V usage is TRBV6-6 and J usage is TRBJ2-2, with D perhaps TRBD2 (6 bases). Germline-derived CDR1 and CDR2 are MNHNY and SVGAGI (reference sequence). V shed 7 bases and J shed 3 bases, with 12 bases lying between them. The length of the CDR3 is 14 residues.

J is TRBJ1-2 and V is TRBV15, with D unresolved. Germline CDR1 is LNHNV and CDR2 is YYDKDF (reference sequence). The CDR3 totals 15 residues. V gave up 0 bases and J gave up 5 bases, with 13 bases separating them. CDR3 amino acids: CATSRDTGGAYGYTF. The CDR3 coding sequence is TGTGCCACCAGCAGAGATACTGGCGGAGCATATGGCTACACCTTC.

This chain uses TRBV19 with TRBJ1-1; TRBD1 aligns across 8 bases. Germline V gene sequence: CDR1 LNHDA, CDR2 SQIVND (reference sequence). The length of the CDR3 is 14 residues. The V and J ends lost 2 bases and 10 bases, in that order; junction bases with no gene match: 9. The CDR3 coding sequence is TGTGCCAGTAGTATATTTACAGGGGGAGATATAGCTTTCTTT. It codes for CASSIFTGGDIAFF.

This clone was counted once. The chain couples TRBV2 to TRBJ2-5; 11 nucleotides match TRBD2. Germline lookup yields CDR1 SNHLY and CDR2 FYNNEI. V shed 3 bases, J shed 5 bases, and the junction held 11 bases outside the gene matches. This CDR3 has 17 amino acids. The chain's CDR3 is CASSDWVAGGPRETQYF. The CDR3, as DNA: TGTGCCAGCAGTGATTGGGTAGCGGGGGGGCCGAGGGAGACCCAGTACTTC.

The CDR3 DNA follows: TGTGCCAGCAGCCCCGTCCTCTCTGGAAACACCATATATTTT. Residues: CASSPVLSGNTIYF. The chain links TRBV7-9 to TRBJ1-3; D is undetermined. The CDR3 consists of 14 residues. The germline V and J ends were trimmed by 5 bases and 0 bases, with 8 bases remaining between them. Germline values: CDR1 SEHNR, CDR2 FQNEAQ (reference sequence).

The J gene is TRBJ2-1, the V gene TRBV27, with D possibly being TRBD1 (6 bases). The length of the CDR3 is 14 residues. Trimming stripped 6 bases from V and 1 base from J, with 10 bases between. Germline CDR1 MNHEY, CDR2 SMNVEV (reference sequence). The CDR3 DNA sequence: TGTGCCAGCAGAGCACAGGGATCCTACAATGAGCAGTTCTTC. This sequence encodes CASRAQGSYNEQFF.

The chain carries TRBV7-6 and TRBJ1-4, with D maybe TRBD1 (6 bases). Germline V gene sequence: CDR1 SGHVS, CDR2 FNYEAQ. V was clipped by 1 base and J by 4 bases, with 19 bases between them. The CDR3 has 18 residues. The CDR3 spells CASSLEPPRTDNNEKLFF. In DNA, the CDR3 is TGTGCCAGCAGCTTAGAGCCCCCCAGGACAGATAATAATGAAAAACTGTTTTTT.

Only one count was recorded for this clone. The chain employs TRBV9 and TRBJ1-3, with TRBD1 matching over 7 bases. This CDR3 is built from 16 residues. Germline CDR1 reads SGDLS; CDR2 reads YYNGEE. The V segment lost 3 bases and the J segment 2 bases; nucleotides outside the gene matches: 8. DNA for the CDR3: TGTGCCAGCAGCGATAACAGGGGCCAGGCTGGAAACACCATATATTTT. Translated: CASSDNRGQAGNTIYF.

This clone has a handful of counts. The chain has TRBV2 and TRBJ1-5, with D perhaps TRBD1 (5 bases). The V and J ends lost 4 bases and 0 bases respectively, with 7 bases between them. Per the germline V gene, CDR1 is SNHLY and CDR2 is FYNNEI. CDR3 length: 14 amino acids. The CDR3 spells CASSGGTSNQPQHF. CDR3 nucleotides: TGTGCCAGCAGTGGAGGGACTAGCAATCAGCCCCAGCATTTT. The full variable domain, rest sourced from reference TRBV2 and TRBJ1-5, is EPEVTQTPSHQVTQMGQEVILRCVPISNHLYFYWYRQILGQKVEFLVSFYNNEISEKSEIFDDQFSVERPDGSNFTLKIRSTKLEDSAMYFCASSGGTSNQPQHFGDGTRLSIL.

This clone was observed a single time. V is TRBV18 and J is TRBJ2-7; the D gene could be TRBD1 or TRBD2 (5 bases each). Germline V lookup: CDR1 KGHSH, CDR2 LQKENI. The CDR3 contains 13 residues. Trimming left V 2 bases short and J 5 bases short, with 10 bases between. CDR3 region: CASSPGGGHEQYF. The CDR3 DNA follows: TGTGCCAGCTCACCAGGGGGTGGGCACGAGCAGTACTTC.

The rearrangement uses TRBV10-3 and TRBJ2-2; perhaps TRBD1 as D (6 bases). Trimming stripped 3 bases from V and 5 bases from J, with 10 bases between. CDR3 length: 14 residues. Germline V lookup: CDR1 ENHRY, CDR2 SYGVKD. CDR3 sequence: CAISDSRGTGELFF. The CDR3 region has the DNA TGTGCCATCAGTGACTCCAGGGGAACCGGGGAGCTGTTTTTT.

In nucleotides, the CDR3 is TGTGCCACCAAACGACAGGAGTTCTCTGGAAACACCATATATTTT. This sequence encodes CATKRQEFSGNTIYF. The chain combines TRBV7-9 with TRBJ1-3, with D maybe TRBD1 (6 bases). Germline V CDR1 and CDR2: SEHNR, FQNEAQ (reference sequence). V was pared by 10 bases and J by 0 bases, with 16 bases between. The CDR3 covers 15 residues. Together with reference TRBV7-9 and TRBJ1-3, the CDR3 gives the full variable domain: DTGVSQNPRHKITKRGQNVTFRCDPISEHNRLYWYRQTLGQGPEFLTYFQNEAQLEKSRLLSDRFSAERPKGSFSTLEIQRTEQGDSAMYLCATKRQEFSGNTIYFGEGSWLTVV.

The chain is built from TRBV6-5 and TRBJ1-1, with D possibly TRBD1 on 6 matching bases. V lost 4 bases and J lost 4, with 10 bases in between. This CDR3 is 13 amino acids long. Germline assignment: CDR1 MNHEY and CDR2 SVGAGI. The CDR3 here is CASSLQGGTEAFF. The CDR3 DNA is TGTGCCAGCAGTTTACAGGGAGGCACTGAAGCTTTCTTT.

This chain uses TRBV11-1 with TRBJ2-5; D is uncertain. V gave up 5 bases and J gave up 1 base, with 17 bases separating them. The CDR3 totals 16 residues. Germline V gene lookup returns CDR1 SGHAT and CDR2 FQDESV (reference sequence). The CDR3 here is CASSQTKLAVQETQYF. The CDR3 DNA reads TGTGCCAGCAGCCAAACAAAGTTGGCAGTCCAAGAGACCCAGTACTTC.

The chain carries TRBV9 and TRBJ2-3; 7 bases align to TRBD2. The CDR3 is 16 residues long. J gave up 7 bases and V 2 bases, and 13 bases lay outside the gene matches. Germline CDR1 and CDR2: SGDLS and YYNGEE. The CDR3 region is CASSVQTGTTLNTQYF. The DNA of the CDR3 is TGTGCCAGCAGCGTTCAGACCGGGACTACTCTAAATACGCAGTATTTT.

The chain employs TRBV12-3 or TRBV12-4 and TRBJ1-4, with D unclear. V dropped 1 base and J dropped 10 bases, with 4 bases sitting between them. The CDR3 spans 11 residues. The CDR3 bases are TGTGCCAGCAGTTTAGGGACAAAACTGTTTTTT. It codes for CASSLGTKLFF.

The chain is built from TRBV2 and TRBJ2-3, with D possibly matching TRBD1 (6 bases). Trimming left V 9 bases short and J 0 bases short, with 13 bases between. Per the germline V gene, CDR1 is SNHLY and CDR2 is FYNNEI. This CDR3 is built from 14 residues. The CDR3: CASTGTLSTDTQYF. CDR3 nucleotides: TGTGCCAGTACGGGGACACTAAGCACAGATACGCAGTATTTT.

This chain joins TRBV14 and TRBJ1-1; the match to TRBD1 covers 8 bases. J was trimmed by 5 bases and V by 1 base; bases with no gene match: 15. Germline V gene lookup returns CDR1 SGHDN and CDR2 FVKESK. The CDR3 runs to 18 residues. CDR3 DNA: TGTGCCAGCAGCCAAGGTATCGGGACTTCCTACAGGGGGACTGAAGCTTTCTTT. Translating gives CASSQGIGTSYRGTEAFF. Full variable domain (rest looked up from reference TRBV14 and TRBJ1-1): EAGVTQFPSHSVIEKGQTVTLRCDPISGHDNLYWYRRVMGKEIKFLLHFVKESKQDESGMPNNRFLAERTGGTYSTLKVQPAELEDSGVYFCASSQGIGTSYRGTEAFFGQGTRLTVV.